The 9 T cell receptor beta chains reported below all come from one sample, sequenced in a study. TCRdb recomputed calls from the 5' RACE reads with MiXCR, one row per CDR3 protein. The sample includes approximately 40,000 distinct CDR3 sequences, approximately 17% of them seen just once. The sequenced sample was naive CD4+ T cells sorted from a lymph node. Indicated subset: naive CD4+ T cells, CD4+CD45RA+CD25-. The source of these receptors is a female donor with breast cancer.

This clonotype was seen a handful of times. The chain carries TRBV6-4 and TRBJ1-4, with 9 bases aligning to TRBD1. The CDR3 contains 14 residues. Unmatched junction bases numbered 9, after V lost 6 bases and J lost 10 bases. Per germline, CDR1 MRHNA and CDR2 SNTAGT. The CDR3 reads CASRQDRGDGKLFF. The CDR3 DNA follows: TGTGCCAGCAGACAGGACAGGGGCGACGGAAAACTGTTTTTT.

In this sample, this clonotype turned up a few times. The chain is built from TRBV12-3 or TRBV12-4 and TRBJ1-6; TRBD1 might be the D (5 bases). This CDR3 region has 14 residues. V was shortened by 10 bases and J by 4 bases, with 14 bases between the two germline ends. The CDR3 loop is CATRRDGYNSPLHF. The DNA for the CDR3 is TGTGCCACCCGCCGGGACGGTTATAATTCACCCCTCCACTTT.

This clonotype was recorded a few times. This sequence joins TRBV4-2 and TRBJ2-7, with 11 positions matching TRBD1. This CDR3 comprises 16 residues. From germline, CDR1 is LGHNA and CDR2 YNFKEQ. J lost 5 bases, V lost 0 bases, and 6 bases had no gene match. CDR3 bases: TGTGCCAGCAGCCAAGACCGGACAGGGGGCTGGAACGAGCAGTACTTC. Translating it yields CASSQDRTGGWNEQYF.

This clonotype was seen many times. The chain combines TRBV19 with TRBJ2-3, with 9 bases aligning to TRBD2. The V gene's germline CDR1 is LNHDA and CDR2 SQIVND (reference sequence). V shed 6 bases, J shed 0 bases, and the junction held 7 bases outside the gene matches. CDR3 length equals 16 residues. CDR3 bases: TGTGCCAGTAGCACCGTTAGCGGGAGTAGCACAGATACGCAGTATTTT. Encoded protein: CASSTVSGSSTDTQYF. Looking up the rest from reference TRBV19 and TRBJ2-3 gives the full variable domain: DGGITQSPKYLFRKEGQNVTLSCEQNLNHDAMYWYRQDPGQGLRLIYYSQIVNDFQKGDIAEGYSVSREKKESFPLTVTSAQKNPTAFYLCASSTVSGSSTDTQYFGPGTRLTVL.

This clonotype was counted only a few times. The V gene is TRBV5-1, the J gene TRBJ1-2, with TRBD1 matching over 9 bases. J was trimmed by 2 bases and V by 4 bases; bases with no gene match: 6. The CDR3 extends over 15 amino acids. CDR1 is SGHRS, CDR2 YFSETQ, per germline. DNA for the CDR3: TGCGCCAGCAGCACCACCGGGACAGGGAACTATGGCTACACCTTC. This gives the protein CASSTTGTGNYGYTF.

As for this clonotype: A read error may explain this, as a much larger clone is one base away. The chain recombines TRBV25-1 with TRBJ2-1; TRBD1 might be the D (6 bases). CDR1 is MGHDK and CDR2 is SYGVNS in the germline V gene. The CDR3 consists of 8 residues. Here the CDR3 reads CAFRGDPF. The CDR3 DNA reads TGTGCCTTCAGGGGAGACCCCTTC.

This clonotype has only a few counts. The germline gene is not matched at one end of the junction; a read error may be the cause. J is TRBJ2-1 and V is TRBV24-1, with D perhaps matching TRBD2 (6 bases). This CDR3 contains 16 residues. The V gene's germline CDR1 is KGHDR and CDR2 SFDVKD. CDR3 in amino acids: CVTSDPSLTRPNEQFF. The CDR3 region has the DNA TGTGTCACCAGTGACCCAAGCCTGACTAGGCCCAATGAGCAGTTCTTC.

The rearrangement joins TRBV5-1 to TRBJ2-1; 7 bases match TRBD1. The CDR3 is 15 residues long. Germline V gives CDR1 SGHRS, CDR2 YFSETQ. V lost 4 bases and J lost 3; bases outside the gene matches: 7. CDR3 in DNA: TGCGCCAGCAGCCGATCGGGACAGAGCTACAATGAGCAGTTCTTC. The encoded protein is CASSRSGQSYNEQFF.

This clonotype has more than one count but fewer than ten. The chain links TRBV4-2 to TRBJ1-3; D call uncertain. CDR1 is LGHNA, CDR2 YNFKEQ, per germline. There are 13 residues in the CDR3. V lost 4 bases and J lost 2, with 6 bases in between. For the CDR3, the DNA is TGTGCCAGCAGCCCGGGCCCTGGAAACACCATATATTTT. Amino acids: CASSPGPGNTIYF.